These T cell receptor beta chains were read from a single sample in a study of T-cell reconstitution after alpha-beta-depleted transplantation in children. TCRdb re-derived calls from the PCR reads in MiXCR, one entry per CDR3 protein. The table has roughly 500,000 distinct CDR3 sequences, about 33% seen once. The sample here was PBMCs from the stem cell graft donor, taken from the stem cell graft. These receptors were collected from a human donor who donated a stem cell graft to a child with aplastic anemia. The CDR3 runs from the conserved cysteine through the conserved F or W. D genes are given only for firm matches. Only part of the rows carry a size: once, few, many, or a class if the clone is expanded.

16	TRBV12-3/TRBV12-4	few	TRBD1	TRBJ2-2	TGTGCCAGCAGCCCCCGGACAGGACTGAACACCGGGGAGCTGTTTTTT	CASSPRTGLNTGELFF
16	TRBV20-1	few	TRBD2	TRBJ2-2	TGCAGTGCCACCCTGGGGCTAGCGGGAGCTGGCGGGGAGCTGTTTTTT	CSATLGLAGAGGELFF
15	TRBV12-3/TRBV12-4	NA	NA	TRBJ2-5	TGTGCCAGCAGTCAGACACAGGGAGGCCAAGAGACCCAGTACTTC	CASSQTQGGQETQYF
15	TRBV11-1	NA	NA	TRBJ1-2	TGTGCCAGCAGCTTACTCGGTGAAAGGAAGAATGGCTACACCTTC	CASSLLGERKNGYTF
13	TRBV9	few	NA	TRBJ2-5	TGTGCCAGCAGCGTTTCGCACCAAGAGACCCAGTACTTC	CASSVSHQETQYF
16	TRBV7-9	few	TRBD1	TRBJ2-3	TGTGCCAGCAGCTGGGGACAGGGGTCCCCCGCTTCTACGCAGTATTTT	CASSWGQGSPASTQYF
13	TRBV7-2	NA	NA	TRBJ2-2	TGTGCCAGCAGATATAGTGACACCGGGGAGCTGTTTTTT	CASRYSDTGELFF
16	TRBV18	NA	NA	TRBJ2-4	TGTGCCAGCTCAATTTTTTCGGGGCTGCAAAGAAACATTCAGTACTTC	CASSIFSGLQRNIQYF
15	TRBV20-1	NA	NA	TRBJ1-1	TGCAGTGCTAGGGAACCCAGGGTAGGAGGCACTGAAGCTTTCTTT	CSAREPRVGGTEAFF
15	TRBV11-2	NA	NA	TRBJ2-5	TGTGCCAGCAGCTTAGTCCCACTAATGGGGGAGACCCAGTACTTC	CASSLVPLMGETQYF
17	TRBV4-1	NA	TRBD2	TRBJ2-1	TGCGCCAGCAGCCAATATTCTGGAGCGGGAGAGTTCAATGAGCAGTTCTTC	CASSQYSGAGEFNEQFF
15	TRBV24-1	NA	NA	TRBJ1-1	TGTGCCACCAGTGACGCGGGACACATGAACACTGAAGCTTTCTTT	CATSDAGHMNTEAFF
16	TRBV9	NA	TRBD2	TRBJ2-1	TGTGCCAGCAGCGACCGGACGTCCGGGACTAACAATGAGCAGTTCTTC	CASSDRTSGTNNEQFF
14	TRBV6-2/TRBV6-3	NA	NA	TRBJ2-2	TGTGCCAGCAGCCCCGTCTGGAACACCGGGGAGCTGTTTTTT	CASSPVWNTGELFF
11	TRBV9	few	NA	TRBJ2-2	TGTGCCAGCAGCGTATCTGGGGAGCTGTTTTTT	CASSVSGELFF
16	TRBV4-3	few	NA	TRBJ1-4	TGCGCCAGCAGCCATGGGACCCTACCAACTAATGAAAAACTGTTTTTT	CASSHGTLPTNEKLFF
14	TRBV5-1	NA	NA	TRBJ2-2	TGCGCCAGCAGAAGGGAGGCGGGCACCGGGGAGCTGTTTTTT	CASRREAGTGELFF